One T cell receptor (beta chain) is described in this entry. Its antigen is as yet unknown. The CDR3 carries no conserved terminal phenylalanine or tryptophan, so it likely arises from a read error. These data are taken from a study of tumor and adjacent non-tumor tissue in lung cancer. The overall study: On average, productive TCRbeta reads reached about 4.4 million per sample. Overall study results and limits: Shorter survival was associated with higher TCR diversity in tumors. TCR diversity was significantly greater in tumor than normal lung tissue. Top 100 clones took a larger repertoire share in normal lung.

Three rounds of nested PCR, following a modified ARM-PCR protocol, produced the TCRbeta library. Each CDR3 protein is one row after TCRdb ran MiXCR on the multiplex PCR reads. Here the sample spans 220,000 or so distinct CDR3 sequences, 71% being singletons. RNA was extracted from bulk tissue without any cell sorting. This CDR3 spans 19 amino acids. The germline V gene has CDR1 LGHNA and CDR2 YNFKEQ. Trimming shortened V by 5 bases and J by 3 bases, and 26 bases separated the two germline ends. The chain combines TRBV4-2 with TRBJ2-1, with D possibly TRBD2 on 5 matching bases. The material sequenced was lung tumor tissue. This TCR derives from a man aged 55 to 69 with non-small cell lung cancer. The CDR3: CASSELRISSMAGYNEQFL. CDR3 bases: TGTGCCAGCAGCGAACTGAGGATTAGCTCCATGGCGGGCTACAATGAGCAGTTCCTC.